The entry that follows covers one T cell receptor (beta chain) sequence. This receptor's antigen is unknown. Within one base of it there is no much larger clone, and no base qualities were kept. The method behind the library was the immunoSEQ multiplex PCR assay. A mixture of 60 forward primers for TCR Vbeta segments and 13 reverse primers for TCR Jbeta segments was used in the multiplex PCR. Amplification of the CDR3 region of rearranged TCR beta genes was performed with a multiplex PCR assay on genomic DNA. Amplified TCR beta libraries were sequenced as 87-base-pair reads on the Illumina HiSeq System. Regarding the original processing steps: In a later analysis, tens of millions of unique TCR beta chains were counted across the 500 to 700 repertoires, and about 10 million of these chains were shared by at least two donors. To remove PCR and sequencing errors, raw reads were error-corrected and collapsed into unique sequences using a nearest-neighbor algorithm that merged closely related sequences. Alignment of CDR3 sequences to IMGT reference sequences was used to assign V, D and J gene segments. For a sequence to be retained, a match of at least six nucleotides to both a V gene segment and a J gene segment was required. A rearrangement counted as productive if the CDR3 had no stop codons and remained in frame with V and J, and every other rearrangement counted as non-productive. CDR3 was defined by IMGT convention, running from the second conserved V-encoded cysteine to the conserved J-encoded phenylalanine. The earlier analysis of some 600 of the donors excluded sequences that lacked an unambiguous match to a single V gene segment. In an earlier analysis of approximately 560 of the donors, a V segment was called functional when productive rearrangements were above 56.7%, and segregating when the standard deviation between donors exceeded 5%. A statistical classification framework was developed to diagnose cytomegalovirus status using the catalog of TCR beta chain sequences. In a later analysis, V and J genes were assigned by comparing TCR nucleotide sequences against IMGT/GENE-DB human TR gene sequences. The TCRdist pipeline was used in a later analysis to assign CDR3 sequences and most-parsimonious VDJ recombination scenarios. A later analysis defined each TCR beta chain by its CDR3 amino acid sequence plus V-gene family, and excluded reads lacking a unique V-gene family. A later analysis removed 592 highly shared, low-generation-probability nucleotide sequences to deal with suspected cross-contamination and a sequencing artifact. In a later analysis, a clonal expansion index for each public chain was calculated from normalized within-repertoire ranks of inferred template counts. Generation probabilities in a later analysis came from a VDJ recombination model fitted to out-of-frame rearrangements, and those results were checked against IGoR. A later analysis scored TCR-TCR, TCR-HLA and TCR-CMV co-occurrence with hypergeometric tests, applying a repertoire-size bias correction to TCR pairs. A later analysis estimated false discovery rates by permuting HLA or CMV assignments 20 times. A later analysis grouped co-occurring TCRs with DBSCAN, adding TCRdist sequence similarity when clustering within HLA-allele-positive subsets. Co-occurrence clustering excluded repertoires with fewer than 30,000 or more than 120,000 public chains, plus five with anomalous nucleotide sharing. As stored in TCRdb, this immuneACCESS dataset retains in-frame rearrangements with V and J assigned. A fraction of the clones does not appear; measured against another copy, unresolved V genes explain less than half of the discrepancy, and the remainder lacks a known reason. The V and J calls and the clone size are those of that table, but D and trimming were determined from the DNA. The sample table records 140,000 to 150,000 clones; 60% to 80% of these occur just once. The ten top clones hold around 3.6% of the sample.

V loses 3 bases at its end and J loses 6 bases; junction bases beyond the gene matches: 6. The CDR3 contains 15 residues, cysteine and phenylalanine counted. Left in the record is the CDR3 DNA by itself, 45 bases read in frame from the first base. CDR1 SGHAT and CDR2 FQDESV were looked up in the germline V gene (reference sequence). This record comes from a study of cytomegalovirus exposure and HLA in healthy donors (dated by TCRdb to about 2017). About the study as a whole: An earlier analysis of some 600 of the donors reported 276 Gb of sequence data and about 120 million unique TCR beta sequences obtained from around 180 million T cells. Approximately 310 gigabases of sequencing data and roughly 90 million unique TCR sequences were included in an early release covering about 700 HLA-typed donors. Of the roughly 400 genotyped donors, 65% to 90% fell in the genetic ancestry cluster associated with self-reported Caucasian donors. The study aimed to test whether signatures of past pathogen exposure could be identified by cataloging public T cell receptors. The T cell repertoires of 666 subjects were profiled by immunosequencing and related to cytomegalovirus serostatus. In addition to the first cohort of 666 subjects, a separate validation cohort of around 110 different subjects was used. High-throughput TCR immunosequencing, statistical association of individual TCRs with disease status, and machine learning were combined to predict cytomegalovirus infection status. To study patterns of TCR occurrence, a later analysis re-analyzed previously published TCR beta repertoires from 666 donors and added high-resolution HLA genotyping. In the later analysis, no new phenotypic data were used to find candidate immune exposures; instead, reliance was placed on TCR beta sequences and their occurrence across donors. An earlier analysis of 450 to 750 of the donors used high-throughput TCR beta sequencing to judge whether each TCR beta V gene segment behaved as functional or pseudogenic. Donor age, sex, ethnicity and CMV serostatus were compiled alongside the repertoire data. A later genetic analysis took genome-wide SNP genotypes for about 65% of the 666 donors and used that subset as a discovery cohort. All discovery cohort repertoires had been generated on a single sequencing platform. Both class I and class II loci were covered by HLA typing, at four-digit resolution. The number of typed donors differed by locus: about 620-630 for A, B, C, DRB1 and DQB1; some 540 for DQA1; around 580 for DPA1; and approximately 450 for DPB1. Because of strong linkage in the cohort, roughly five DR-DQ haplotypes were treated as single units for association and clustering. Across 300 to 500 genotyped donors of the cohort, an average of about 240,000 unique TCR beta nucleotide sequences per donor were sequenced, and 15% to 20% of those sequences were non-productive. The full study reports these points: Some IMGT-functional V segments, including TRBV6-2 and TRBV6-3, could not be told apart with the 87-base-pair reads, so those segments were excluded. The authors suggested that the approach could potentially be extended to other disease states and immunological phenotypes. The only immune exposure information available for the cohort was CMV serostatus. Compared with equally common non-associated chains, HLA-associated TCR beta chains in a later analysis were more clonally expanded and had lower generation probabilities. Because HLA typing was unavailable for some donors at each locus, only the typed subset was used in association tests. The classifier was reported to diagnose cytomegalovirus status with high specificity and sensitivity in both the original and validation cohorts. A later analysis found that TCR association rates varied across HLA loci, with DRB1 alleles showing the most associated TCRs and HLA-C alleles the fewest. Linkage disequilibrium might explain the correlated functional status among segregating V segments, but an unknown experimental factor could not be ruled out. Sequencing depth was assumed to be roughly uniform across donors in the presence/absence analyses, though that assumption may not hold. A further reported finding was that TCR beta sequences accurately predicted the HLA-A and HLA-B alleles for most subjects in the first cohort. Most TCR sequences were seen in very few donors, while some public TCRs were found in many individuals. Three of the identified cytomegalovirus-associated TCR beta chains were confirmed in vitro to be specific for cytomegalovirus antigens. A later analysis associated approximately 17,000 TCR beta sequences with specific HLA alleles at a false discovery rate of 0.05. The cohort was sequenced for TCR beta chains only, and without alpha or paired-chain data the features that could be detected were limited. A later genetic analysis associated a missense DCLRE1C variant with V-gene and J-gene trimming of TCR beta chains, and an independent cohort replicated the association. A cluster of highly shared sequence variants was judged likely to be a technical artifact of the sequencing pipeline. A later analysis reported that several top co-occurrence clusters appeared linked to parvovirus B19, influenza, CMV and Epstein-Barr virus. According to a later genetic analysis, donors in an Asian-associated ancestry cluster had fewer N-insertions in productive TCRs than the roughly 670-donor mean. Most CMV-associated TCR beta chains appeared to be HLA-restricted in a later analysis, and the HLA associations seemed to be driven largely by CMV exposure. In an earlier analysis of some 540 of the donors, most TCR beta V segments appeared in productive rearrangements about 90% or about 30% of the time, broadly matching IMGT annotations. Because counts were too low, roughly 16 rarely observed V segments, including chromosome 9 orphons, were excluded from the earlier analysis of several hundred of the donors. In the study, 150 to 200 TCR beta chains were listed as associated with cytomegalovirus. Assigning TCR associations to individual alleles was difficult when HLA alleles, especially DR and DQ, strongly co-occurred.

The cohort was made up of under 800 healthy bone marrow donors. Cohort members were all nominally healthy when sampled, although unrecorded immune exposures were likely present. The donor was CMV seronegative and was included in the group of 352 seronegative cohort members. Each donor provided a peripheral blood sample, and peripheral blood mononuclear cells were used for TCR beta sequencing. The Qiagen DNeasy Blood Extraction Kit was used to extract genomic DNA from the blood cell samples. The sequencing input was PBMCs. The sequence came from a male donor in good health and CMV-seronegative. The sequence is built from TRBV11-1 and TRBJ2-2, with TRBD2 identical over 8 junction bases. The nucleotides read TGTGCCAGCAGCTTGGCGGGAGGAGGGGCCGGGGAGCTGTTTTTT. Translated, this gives CASSLAGGGAGELFF.